One sample yielded the 25 T cell receptor beta chains listed below, sequenced in a study of blood T cell repertoires in COVID-19. The protocol was immunoSEQ multiplex PCR, while the TCRdb copy is restricted to in-frame clones and leaves out a portion. This sample carries about 190,000 clones, roughly 80% of them seen once, and the ten largest clones take around a sixth. The sequencing sample was made of peripheral blood. These receptors came from a man between 60 and 75 years old with active or convalescent COVID-19.

The rearrangement joins TRBV7-2 to TRBJ2-5; 10 positions agree with TRBD2. Germline V gene data show CDR1 as SGHTA and CDR2 as FQGNSA. The trim removed 5 bases at V and 3 bases at J, leaving 3 bases unmatched. There are 14 residues in the CDR3. CDR3 residues: CASSATSGEETQYF. The CDR3 DNA reads as TGTGCCAGCAGCGCCACTAGCGGGGAAGAGACCCAGTACTTC.

The genes are TRBV7-9 and TRBJ2-7; D unresolved. Germline values: CDR1 SEHNR, CDR2 FQNEAQ (reference sequence). Trimming cost V 5 bases and J 4 bases, with 6 bases left between them. CDR3 length equals 11 residues. The CDR3 here is CASSPVYEQYF. In DNA, the CDR3 is TGTGCCAGCAGCCCCGTATACGAGCAGTACTTC.

The chain uses TRBV6-1 and TRBJ2-7; 16 nucleotides align to TRBD2. The CDR3 covers 18 residues. After removal of 2 bases from V and 5 bases from J, the junction contained 9 bases not matched to a gene. Germline V CDR1 and CDR2: MNHNS, SASEGT. The CDR3 region is CASSEYGTSGRAMDEQYF. DNA for the CDR3: TGTGCCAGCAGTGAATATGGGACTAGCGGGAGGGCCATGGACGAGCAGTACTTC.

The chain recombines TRBV19 with TRBJ1-4, with D possibly being TRBD1 (5 bases). V gave up 6 bases and J gave up 10 bases, with 12 bases separating them. The CDR3 length is 12 residues. Germline V gene sequence: CDR1 LNHDA, CDR2 SQIVND (reference sequence). CDR3 protein: CASRPWGGKLFF. DNA for the CDR3: TGTGCCAGTAGACCCTGGGGCGGAAAACTGTTTTTT.

The genes are TRBV2 and TRBJ2-3, with D possibly matching TRBD2 (6 bases). CDR3 length equals 13 residues. V lost 8 bases to trimming and J lost 3 bases, with 12 bases between them. CDR1 and CDR2 from the germline V gene are SNHLY and FYNNEI. CDR3 in DNA: TGTGCCAGCGGTCCGCGGGGTACAGATACGCAGTATTTT. Its translation: CASGPRGTDTQYF.

The V and J genes are TRBV6-4 and TRBJ1-2; 11 nucleotides line up with TRBD1. CDR1 MRHNA and CDR2 SNTAGT come from the germline V gene. V was pared by 3 bases and J by 7 bases, with 4 bases of the junction left unmatched. This CDR3 is 14 amino acids long. The CDR3 is CASSERTGGGGYTF. The CDR3, as DNA: TGTGCCAGCAGTGAACGGACAGGGGGCGGTGGCTACACCTTC.

Comments on this clone: One end of the junction varies from germline; a read error may be responsible. The chain combines TRBV9 with TRBJ2-1; possibly TRBD2 for D (5 bases). From germline, CDR1 is SGDLS and CDR2 YYNGEE. This CDR3 region has 12 residues. CDR3 loop: CASSLTGERPLF. CDR3 nucleotides: TGTGCCAGCAGCTTGACCGGGGAACGACCGCTCTTC.

This clone was recorded only once. The V and J genes are TRBV27 and TRBJ2-1, with TRBD2 matching 14 bases. This CDR3 comprises 24 residues. The ends lost 4 bases at V and 3 bases at J; junction bases unmatched: 26. CDR1 and CDR2 from the germline V gene are MNHEY and SMNVEV (reference sequence). The CDR3 DNA reads TGTGCCAGCAGTTCCCTGGACAGGGGGCTCAGGGGGACTAGCGGGAGACCTTTCTACAATGAGCAGTTCTTC. It codes for CASSSLDRGLRGTSGRPFYNEQFF.

This clone was picked up one time. The chain carries TRBV18 and TRBJ2-3; 7 nucleotides agree with TRBD1. The junction had 8 bases not matched to a gene; V was cut back by 3 bases and J by 5 bases. CDR1 and CDR2 (germline): KGHSH, LQKENI. CDR3 length: 15 amino acids. The CDR3 is CASSPSGQQRDTQYF. In DNA, the CDR3 is TGTGCCAGCTCACCCTCGGGACAGCAGCGAGATACGCAGTATTTT.

The chain carries TRBV7-9 and TRBJ1-1; 9 bases line up with TRBD1. CDR1 and CDR2 (germline): SEHNR, FQNEAQ (reference sequence). J lost 1 base, V lost 5 bases, and 14 bases had no gene match. The CDR3 runs to 18 residues. CDR3 region: CASSQPGPGQGTNTEAFF. CDR3 in DNA: TGTGCCAGCAGCCAACCGGGCCCCGGACAGGGGACGAACACTGAAGCTTTCTTT.

The chain links TRBV28 to TRBJ1-5; D not certain. In germline, CDR1 is MDHEN, CDR2 SYDVKM. The CDR3 totals 12 residues. Trimming stripped 5 bases from V and 4 bases from J, with 6 bases between. The CDR3 bases are TGTGCCAGCAGTCCAGGTAATCAGCCCCAGCATTTT. The encoded protein is CASSPGNQPQHF.

This chain joins TRBV28 and TRBJ2-3, with D possibly TRBD2 on 5 matching bases. Germline-derived CDR1 and CDR2 are MDHEN and SYDVKM. The CDR3 runs 14 residues. CDR3 amino acids: CASALRASTDTQYF. Here the CDR3 DNA reads TGTGCGAGCGCGCTGAGGGCTAGCACAGATACGCAGTATTTT.

The CDR3 loop is CASSFNSGWYNEQFF. CDR3 nucleotides: TGTGCCAGCAGCTTCAATAGCGGGTGGTACAATGAGCAGTTCTTC. V usage is TRBV7-8 and J usage is TRBJ2-1; 7 nucleotides align to TRBD2. The CDR3 length is 15 residues. V shed 3 bases, J shed 4 bases, and the junction held 6 bases outside the gene matches. CDR1 SGHVS and CDR2 FQNEAQ come from the germline V gene.

This clone has more than one count but fewer than ten. The chain has TRBV11-1 and TRBJ2-7; the D gene is possibly TRBD2 (6 bases). Germline values: CDR1 SGHAT, CDR2 FQDESV (reference sequence). This CDR3 has 14 residues. Trimming pared 5 bases from V and 2 bases from J, leaving 13 bases between. The CDR3 region is CASSPRDFAYEQYF. CDR3 coding DNA: TGTGCCAGCAGCCCACGGGACTTCGCCTACGAGCAGTACTTC.

The chain is built from TRBV5-4 and TRBJ1-4; D might be TRBD1 (5 bases). Trimming took 2 bases from V and 6 from J, leaving 23 bases between them. Germline V gene data show CDR1 as SGHNT and CDR2 as YYREEE (reference sequence). The CDR3 is 18 amino acids. In nucleotides, the CDR3 is TGTGCCAGCAGCTTTTCACCCCGTGGGGGGGACGTCCATGAAAAACTGTTTTTT. Its translation is CASSFSPRGGDVHEKLFF.

J is TRBJ1-1 and V is TRBV5-1, with TRBD1 matching over 9 bases. The CDR3 contains 17 residues. With 4 bases clipped from V and 4 bases from J, the junction kept 14 bases outside the gene matches. Germline assignment: CDR1 SGHRS and CDR2 YFSETQ. For the CDR3, the DNA is TGCGCCAGCAGCCTCGAGCCATACACAGGGGGCGGCACTGAAGCTTTCTTT. Protein product: CASSLEPYTGGGTEAFF. Combining the CDR3 with reference TRBV5-1 and TRBJ1-1 gives the whole variable domain KAGVTQTPRYLIKTRGQQVTLSCSPISGHRSVSWYQQTPGQGLQFLFEYFSETQRNKGNFPGRFSGRQFSNSRSEMNVSTLELGDSALYLCASSLEPYTGGGTEAFFGQGTRLTVV.

The chain is built from TRBV5-5 and TRBJ2-1, with D uncertain. Trimming pared 4 bases from V and 9 bases from J, leaving 8 bases between. CDR1 is SGHKS, CDR2 YYEKEE, per germline (reference sequence). There are 11 residues in the CDR3. CDR3 sequence reads: CASSHASEQFF. The CDR3 DNA follows: TGTGCCAGCAGCCATGCGAGTGAGCAGTTCTTC.

This clone was observed many times. V is TRBV12-5 and J is TRBJ2-3; D may be TRBD2 (6 bases). The CDR3 runs 16 residues. The V gene's germline CDR1 is LGHNT and CDR2 FRNRAP. Trimming cost V 7 bases and J 1 base, with 18 bases left between them. The CDR3: CASAPAGDSRTDTQYF. The CDR3 region has the DNA TGTGCTAGTGCCCCGGCCGGGGACTCTCGCACAGATACGCAGTATTTT.

This rearrangement joins TRBV28 to TRBJ1-5; perhaps TRBD1 as D (5 bases). V was shortened by 11 bases and J by 6 bases, with 26 bases between the two germline ends. This CDR3 region has 16 residues. Germline CDR1 is MDHEN and CDR2 is SYDVKM. The chain's CDR3 is CARPFRGGERGQPQHF. The CDR3, as DNA: TGTGCCCGCCCCTTCCGGGGGGGGGAAAGGGGTCAGCCCCAGCATTTT.

This sequence joins TRBV27 and TRBJ2-3; perhaps TRBD2 as D (5 bases). The germline V and J ends were trimmed by 5 bases and 0 bases, with 9 bases remaining between them. Germline CDR1 and CDR2: MNHEY and SMNVEV (reference sequence). The CDR3 contains 14 residues. The CDR3 DNA follows: TGTGCCAGCAGTCTTCGGACTAGCACAGATACGCAGTATTTT. It encodes CASSLRTSTDTQYF.

This sequence joins TRBV2 and TRBJ2-5; tentatively, D is TRBD1 (6 bases). The V gene lost 4 bases and the J gene lost 2 bases, with 17 bases spanning the gap. The CDR3 covers 16 residues. Per germline, CDR1 SNHLY and CDR2 FYNNEI. CDR3 residues: CASSAYPDRLQETQYF. For the CDR3, the DNA is TGTGCCAGCAGTGCCTACCCGGACAGACTACAAGAGACCCAGTACTTC.

This clone was picked up one time. The rearrangement uses TRBV29-1 and TRBJ1-3; D is ambiguous. The V end was cut by 7 bases, the J end by 2 bases, with 6 bases between. The CDR3 has 11 amino acids. Germline values: CDR1 SQVTM, CDR2 ANQGSEA. Here the CDR3 reads CSGRTGNTIYF. The CDR3, as DNA: TGCAGCGGCAGGACTGGAAACACCATATATTTT.

This chain joins TRBV4-2 and TRBJ2-7; D uncertain. Deletions cut 1 base from V and 6 bases from J, with 13 bases between. Germline V CDR1 and CDR2: LGHNA, YNFKEQ. This CDR3 has 14 residues. The CDR3 sequence: CASSQVRPPSEQYF. The CDR3 DNA is TGTGCCAGCAGCCAAGTGCGTCCCCCTAGCGAGCAGTACTTC.

The chain links TRBV5-1 to TRBJ1-4; D perhaps matches TRBD1 (6 bases). V was trimmed by 3 bases and J by 7 bases, leaving 10 bases between them. Germline values: CDR1 SGHRS, CDR2 YFSETQ. The CDR3 is 13 amino acids. Written as DNA, the CDR3 is TGCGCCAGCAGCTCAGGGGATCGTGAAAAACTGTTTTTT. As protein: CASSSGDREKLFF.

The chain links TRBV3-1 (or the pseudogene TRBV3-2) to TRBJ2-3, with a weak D call TRBD2 (5 bases). This CDR3 contains 17 residues. Trimming left V 0 bases short and J 0 bases short, with 13 bases between. Germline CDR1 and CDR2: LGHDT and YNNKEL (reference sequence). This chain's CDR3 is CASSQENSGTSTDTQYF. CDR3 sequence (DNA): TGTGCCAGCAGCCAAGAGAACAGCGGAACTAGCACAGATACGCAGTATTTT.